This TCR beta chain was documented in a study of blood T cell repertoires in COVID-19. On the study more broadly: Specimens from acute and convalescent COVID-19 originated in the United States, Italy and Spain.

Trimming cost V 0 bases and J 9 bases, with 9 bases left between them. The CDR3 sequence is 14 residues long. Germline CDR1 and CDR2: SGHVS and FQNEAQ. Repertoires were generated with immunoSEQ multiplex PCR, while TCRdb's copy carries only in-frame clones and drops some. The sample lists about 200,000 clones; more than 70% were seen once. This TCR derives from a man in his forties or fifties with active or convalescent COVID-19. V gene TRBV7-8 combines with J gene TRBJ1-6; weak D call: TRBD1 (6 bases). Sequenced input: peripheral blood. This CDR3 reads CASSLAGAVSPLHF. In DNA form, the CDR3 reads TGTGCCAGCAGCTTAGCGGGGGCTGTTTCACCCCTCCACTTT.